Listed below are T cell receptor beta chains from one sample, sequenced in a study of STAT5B mutations in CD4+ large granular lymphocyte leukemia. Sequenced by immunoSEQ multiplex PCR; TCRdb stores in-frame clones only, minus some. The table records more than 20,000 clones, around 81% of them present only once. The sequencing sample was made of CD4+ T cells from blood buffy coats. The receptors stem from a human donor in good health. CDR3s include the opening cysteine and the closing phenylalanine or tryptophan. Each record gives: CDR3 protein, CDR3 DNA, V gene, clone size, D gene, J gene. D genes are given only for firm matches. Rows may omit the clone size; those that give it use once, few, many or a size class.

CASSYPSAGNTEAFF,TGTGCCAGCAGTTACCCCTCGGCTGGGAACACTGAAGCTTTCTTT,TRBV6-6,-,-,TRBJ1-1
CAISDIQRTDTQYF,TGTGCCATCAGTGACATCCAACGTACAGATACGCAGTATTTT,TRBV10-3,-,-,TRBJ2-3
CATSRSPGITDTQYF,TGTGCCACCAGCAGATCCCCGGGGATTACAGATACGCAGTATTTT,TRBV15,-,-,TRBJ2-3
CASRPTAGVGQYF,TGTGCCAGCAGGCCTACCGCGGGGGTGGGCCAGTACTTC,TRBV2,-,TRBD2,TRBJ2-5
CASSAGSRSGVTGELFF,TGTGCCAGCAGCGCCGGAAGCAGGTCCGGGGTCACCGGGGAGCTGTTTTTT,TRBV9,-,-,TRBJ2-2
CASSYTTGSDQPQHF,TGTGCCAGCAGTTACACCACAGGGTCGGATCAGCCCCAGCATTTT,TRBV6-5,-,-,TRBJ1-5
CASSTGLADTSTDTQYF,TGTGCCAGCAGTACTGGACTAGCGGACACTAGCACAGATACGCAGTATTTT,TRBV5-4,-,TRBD2,TRBJ2-3
CASFGQGLGEFNYGYTF,TGTGCCAGCTTTGGGCAGGGCCTGGGAGAGTTTAACTATGGCTACACCTTC,TRBV19,-,-,TRBJ1-2
CASSTGTGGLNGNTGELFF,TGCGCCAGCAGCACCGGGACAGGGGGTCTCAATGGGAACACCGGGGAGCTGTTTTTT,TRBV5-1,once,TRBD1,TRBJ2-2
CASSLIGLAGGILTDTQYF,TGTGCCAGCAGTTTAATAGGACTAGCGGGAGGGATATTAACAGATACGCAGTATTTT,TRBV27,-,TRBD2,TRBJ2-3
CASSPVPSTDTQYF,TGTGCCAGCTCACCCGTCCCTAGCACAGATACGCAGTATTTT,TRBV18,-,-,TRBJ2-3
CASSLLAGTYEQYF,TGTGCCAGCAGCTTACTAGCGGGGACCTACGAGCAGTACTTC,TRBV11-3,few,TRBD2,TRBJ2-7
CATSRGDSGRSGEQFF,TGTGCCACCAGCAGAGGGGATAGCGGGAGGTCAGGTGAGCAGTTCTTC,TRBV15,-,TRBD2,TRBJ2-1
CASSPGRVETQYF,TGTGCCAGCAGCCCCGGGCGGGTAGAGACCCAGTACTTC,TRBV28,-,-,TRBJ2-5
CASSPGSGRGTQYF,TGTGCCAGCTCACCCGGTAGCGGGAGAGGTACGCAGTATTTT,TRBV18,once,TRBD2,TRBJ2-3
CASSASFMDSGSPLHF,TGTGCCAGCAGTGCCTCCTTTATGGACAGCGGATCACCCCTCCACTTT,TRBV6-6,-,-,TRBJ1-6
CASKREGREQYF,TGTGCCAGCAAACGGGAGGGCCGGGAGCAGTACTTC,TRBV6-6,-,TRBD2,TRBJ2-7
CASSPPPAGDLRQPQHF,TGTGCCAGCAGCCCACCCCCTGCAGGGGACCTTAGGCAGCCCCAGCATTTT,TRBV11-2,once,-,TRBJ1-5
CASSFSGGAGNTIYF,TGTGCCAGCAGTTTCTCAGGGGGAGCAGGAAACACCATATATTTT,TRBV27,-,TRBD1,TRBJ1-3
CASSLWTGGDEKLFF,TGCGCCAGCAGCTTGTGGACAGGGGGAGACGAAAAACTGTTTTTT,TRBV5-1,-,TRBD1,TRBJ1-4
CASPASDGLSGNTIYF,TGTGCCAGCCCCGCCAGTGACGGACTCTCTGGAAACACCATATATTTT,TRBV21-1,-,-,TRBJ1-3
CASSLGRSTDTQYF,TGCGCCAGCAGCTTGGGACGGAGCACAGATACGCAGTATTTT,TRBV5-1,once,-,TRBJ2-3
CASSPPGDSTGGTDTQYF,TGTGCCAGCTCACCACCGGGGGACAGCACGGGGGGCACAGATACGCAGTATTTT,TRBV18,-,-,TRBJ2-3
CASSEGRATNTQYF,TGTGCCAGCAGTGAAGGACGGGCCACAAATACGCAGTATTTT,TRBV2,-,-,TRBJ2-3
CASRNIRQTSYGYTF,TGCGCCAGCAGGAATATAAGACAGACCAGCTATGGCTACACCTTC,TRBV10-1,once,-,TRBJ1-2
CASSLAGGRGETQYF,TGTGCCAGCAGCTTGGCGGGGGGCCGGGGGGAGACCCAGTACTTC,TRBV5-6,-,-,TRBJ2-5
CASSLVSEDTDTQYF,TGTGCCAGCAGCTTAGTTTCCGAAGACACAGATACGCAGTATTTT,TRBV11-3,-,-,TRBJ2-3
CASSRDRGTGELFF,TGCGCCAGCAGCCGGGACAGGGGGACCGGGGAGCTGTTTTTT,TRBV5-1,few,TRBD1,TRBJ2-2
CAISELAGATYEQYF,TGTGCCATCAGTGAATTGGCGGGAGCCACCTACGAGCAGTACTTC,TRBV10-3,-,TRBD2,TRBJ2-7
CASSSSVDTQYF,TGTGCCAGCAGCTCCTCGGTGGATACGCAGTATTTT,TRBV11-2,-,-,TRBJ2-3
CASSPGLAGGNNEQFF,TGTGCCAGCAGCCCTGGACTAGCGGGAGGAAACAATGAGCAGTTCTTC,TRBV5-4,-,TRBD2,TRBJ2-1